This TCR beta chain was captured in a study of blood T cell repertoires in COVID-19. Study-level information: Samples of COVID-19 (acute and convalescent) were obtained from the United States, Italy and Spain. The analysed material was cDNA or gDNA that came from T cells, B-cell-depleted T cells, or PBMCs.

Per the original data handling: By means of reference gene primer amplification, nucleated cell counts were estimated. Sequencing used immunoSEQ multiplex PCR; TCRdb keeps in-frame clones, though not all of them. V, J and clone size are taken as reported in that table, and D and trimming were inferred from the DNA itself. There are some 220,000 clones in the sample; about 84% occur only once, and 9.5% to 15% lies in the top ten. V lost 5 bases and J lost 5; bases outside the gene matches: 8. The V gene's germline CDR1 is SGHTA and CDR2 FQGNSA. This CDR3 contains 14 residues. This clone has a single count.

The chain joins TRBV7-2 to TRBJ1-1; 7 bases match TRBD1. The source is a human donor in a cohort sampled during active COVID-19. Material for sequencing was peripheral blood. The CDR3 DNA sequence: TGTGCCAGCAGCGCGACAGGGATCGGGACTGAAGCTTTCTTT. This sequence encodes CASSATGIGTEAFF.